The rows below give T cell receptor beta chains drawn from one sample of a study of blood T cell repertoires in COVID-19. The method was immunoSEQ multiplex PCR; TCRdb's version includes in-frame clones alone and lacks a portion of them. The profile covers 350,000 to 400,000 clones, with roughly 86% appearing a single time and more than 1.5% taken by the ten largest. The sample comprised PBMCs or T cells enriched from blood (not recorded which). The receptors come from a man aged 35-49 years in a cohort exposed to, infected with or recovered from COVID-19 (not recorded which). Both conserved end residues are part of each CDR3. The D gene is left open where the match is weak. Some rows have no size entry. The others give once, few or many, or a class for an expanded clone.

D gene,J gene,V gene,clone size,CDR3 DNA,CDR3 protein
TRBD2,TRBJ2-2,TRBV30,.,TGTGCCTGGAGGTATCTAGCGGGAGCGTTCGCCGGGGAGCTGTTTTTT,CAWRYLAGAFAGELFF
.,TRBJ2-7,TRBV4-1,.,TGCGCCAGCACCTTAGGGGTTCAAGAGAGGTCCTACGAGCAGTACTTC,CASTLGVQERSYEQYF
TRBD1,TRBJ2-2,TRBV5-1,.,TGCGCCAGCAGCGGTGGGGTGGGGACAGAGAACACCGGGGAGCTGTTTTTT,CASSGGVGTENTGELFF
TRBD2,TRBJ2-1,TRBV6-1,.,TGTGCCAGCAGTGAGGATAGCGGGAGCCGCAATGAGCAGTTCTTC,CASSEDSGSRNEQFF
TRBD1,TRBJ1-2,TRBV4-2,.,TGTGCCAGCAGCCCGCCTTGGGGACAGGGTTTTGGCTACACCTTC,CASSPPWGQGFGYTF
TRBD2,TRBJ2-5,TRBV30,.,TGTGCCTGGGGAGCGGGAGGAGGAGAGACCCAGTACTTC,CAWGAGGGETQYF
TRBD2,TRBJ2-3,TRBV7-9,once,TGTGCCAGCAGCCGAACTAGCGGGAGCACAGATACGCAGTATTTT,CASSRTSGSTDTQYF
.,TRBJ1-3,TRBV19,.,TGTGCCAGTAATGTGGGCGCTGGAAACACCATATATTTT,CASNVGAGNTIYF
.,TRBJ1-2,TRBV5-6,.,TGTGCCAGCAGCTTGGTCCGGAGGTACACCTTC,CASSLVRRYTF
.,TRBJ2-7,TRBV20-1,.,TGCAGTGCTTTCCTGAGGGAGCAGTACTTC,CSAFLREQYF
TRBD2,TRBJ2-3,TRBV20-1,once,TGCAGTGCTAGTCCCTTTGCTCGACTAGCGGAGCTCACAGATACGCAGTATTTT,CSASPFARLAELTDTQYF
.,TRBJ1-6,TRBV28,.,TGTGCCAGCAGTTTAGTAGGGGATTCACCCCTCCACTTT,CASSLVGDSPLHF
.,TRBJ2-7,TRBV12-5,.,TGTGCTAGCGACACCTACGAGCAGTACTTC,CASDTYEQYF
.,TRBJ2-1,TRBV27,.,TGTGCCAGCAGTCCACAGTTCGGACAGTATTCCTACAATGAGCAGTTCTTC,CASSPQFGQYSYNEQFF
TRBD2,TRBJ2-7,TRBV4-1,.,TGCGCCAGCAGCCATACCGAGACTAGCGGGAGGCCGGGCGAGCAGTACTTC,CASSHTETSGRPGEQYF
TRBD2,TRBJ2-7,TRBV24-1,.,TGTGCCGTGGGGGGGAGCGGGACGTCCGTCGAGCAGTACTTC,CAVGGSGTSVEQYF
.,TRBJ2-1,TRBV4-1,.,TGCGCCAGCAGCCAAGAGCGGAACTCCTACAATGAGCAGTTCTTC,CASSQERNSYNEQFF
TRBD2,TRBJ2-2,TRBV5-1,.,TGCGCCAGCAGCTTGAAGATTAGCGGGAGCAGTGGGGAGCTGTTTTTT,CASSLKISGSSGELFF
.,TRBJ2-7,TRBV4-1,.,TGCGCCAGCAGCCAGGACAGCTACGAGCAGTACTTC,CASSQDSYEQYF
TRBD2,TRBJ2-1,TRBV4-1,.,TGCGCCAGCAGCCACACCGTCACCGGGACTAGCGGACTCAATGAGCAGTTCTTC,CASSHTVTGTSGLNEQFF
.,TRBJ1-2,TRBV19,.,TGTGCCAGTAGTATTGGAGGTGCTGGCTACACCTTC,CASSIGGAGYTF
TRBD1,TRBJ1-4,TRBV25-1,.,TGTGCCAGCAGTGAACCTGGACAGGGGGCTTTTAATGAAAAACTGTTTTTT,CASSEPGQGAFNEKLFF
.,TRBJ1-2,TRBV5-1,.,TGCGCCAGCAGCTTTGGCGGCCCGGGTAGCTACACCTTC,CASSFGGPGSYTF
.,TRBJ1-5,TRBV5-1,.,TGCGCCAGCAGCTTGACAGGGTCGGGACAGCCCCAGCATTTT,CASSLTGSGQPQHF
TRBD1,TRBJ2-5,TRBV5-4,.,TGTGCCAGCAGCTTCAGGGGGCGGGAGACCCAGTACTTC,CASSFRGRETQYF
.,TRBJ1-1,TRBV5-1,.,TGCGCCAGCAGCGACGGCCGGGGGGCGAACACTGAAGCTTTCTTT,CASSDGRGANTEAFF
TRBD2,TRBJ2-1,TRBV5-4,.,TGTGCCAGCAGCTTGGTTGGGACTAGCCCCCTTGACAATGAGCAGTTCTTC,CASSLVGTSPLDNEQFF
.,TRBJ1-2,TRBV5-6,.,TGTGCCAGCAGCCGCCCGGGGGTGGAGACATATGGCTACACCTTC,CASSRPGVETYGYTF
TRBD1,TRBJ2-7,TRBV18,.,TGTGCCAGCTCACCTATCGGGACAGCGAGGAGGGAGCAGTACTTC,CASSPIGTARREQYF
TRBD1,TRBJ1-1,TRBV4-2,.,TGTGCCAGCAGCCAGGACAGGGAATGGGCTGAAGCTTTCTTT,CASSQDREWAEAFF
.,TRBJ2-7,TRBV11-2,.,TGTGCCAGCAGCTTAGATGGCCAGGGGAGTTTGATCGAGCAGTACTTC,CASSLDGQGSLIEQYF
TRBD1,TRBJ1-5,TRBV28,.,TGTGCCAGCACCCAAGGACAGGGGGGCTATCAGCCCCAGCATTTT,CASTQGQGGYQPQHF
TRBD1,TRBJ1-5,TRBV19,.,TGTGCCAGTAGTATAGTGGGCAGGGGGGATAATCAGCCCCAGCATTTT,CASSIVGRGDNQPQHF
.,TRBJ2-1,TRBV24-1,.,TGTGCCACCAGCAGGGGAAGCTCCTACAATGAGCAGTTCTTC,CATSRGSSYNEQFF
TRBD2,TRBJ2-7,TRBV12-5,.,TGTGCTAGTGGTACCGCCGGGACTAGCGGGAGGGCCCTCTACGAGCAGTACTTC,CASGTAGTSGRALYEQYF
TRBD1,TRBJ1-6,TRBV7-9,.,TGTGCCAGCAGCTCTCGACAGGGAGATAATTCACCCCTCCACTTT,CASSSRQGDNSPLHF
.,TRBJ1-2,TRBV19,few,TGTGCCAGTAGTCTGTCAGGGGCTGGCGGCTATGGCTACACCTTC,CASSLSGAGGYGYTF
.,TRBJ1-1,TRBV4-1,.,TGCGCCAGCAGCCAAAATGGGGGAGGCACTGAAGCTTTCTTT,CASSQNGGGTEAFF
TRBD2,TRBJ2-2,TRBV25-1,.,TGTGCCAGCAGAGGAGCGGGAGGCGAGAGGGCCGGGGAGCTGTTTTTT,CASRGAGGERAGELFF
TRBD1,TRBJ2-7,TRBV2,.,TGTGCCAGCAACCCGACAGGGGTTGGGGAGCAGTACTTC,CASNPTGVGEQYF
.,TRBJ1-4,TRBV6-5,.,TGTGCCAGCAGATGGTTGGTTGGACAGAATGAAAAACTGTTTTTT,CASRWLVGQNEKLFF
TRBD2,TRBJ2-1,TRBV7-9,.,TGTGCCAGCAGCGCGGGCTTGGGACTAGCGGGAAGGAATGAGCAGTTCTTC,CASSAGLGLAGRNEQFF
.,TRBJ2-7,TRBV5-6,.,TGTGCCAGCAGCTTGGGTAGGGGTCGGGAGCAGTACTTC,CASSLGRGREQYF
TRBD2,TRBJ2-1,TRBV4-1,.,TGCGCCAGCAGCCAAGATCTGGGGGGGGTGAGAAATGAGCAGTTCTTC,CASSQDLGGVRNEQFF
.,TRBJ2-3,TRBV7-9,.,TGTGCCAGCAGCTCTAGGACTTCAGATACGCAGTATTTT,CASSSRTSDTQYF
.,TRBJ2-2,TRBV18,.,TGTGCCAGCTCACCGGACAGAATGAACACCGGGGAGCTGTTTTTT,CASSPDRMNTGELFF